The 18 T cell receptor beta chains reported below all come from one sample, sequenced in a study of shared clonotypes between healthy human individuals. Generated by immunoSEQ multiplex PCR, the TCRdb table keeps only in-frame clones and is missing some. The table records fewer than 850,000 clones, about 96% of them present only once. Naive CD8 cells were CD45RO-negative, positively selected for CCR7, excluding terminally differentiated effector memory CD45RA+ cells. Sequenced material: naive CD8+ T cells sorted from blood. Receptors were obtained from a man younger than 40 in good health.

The gene calls are TRBV7-9 and TRBJ2-7, with D maybe TRBD1 (6 bases). The V gene's germline CDR1 is SEHNR and CDR2 FQNEAQ (reference sequence). V was trimmed by 11 bases and J by 2 bases, leaving 16 bases between them. This CDR3 has 13 amino acids. This chain's CDR3 is CAGGDLLPYEQYF. CDR3 bases: TGTGCCGGGGGCGACCTCCTGCCCTACGAGCAGTACTTC.

V usage is TRBV5-1 and J usage is TRBJ1-1; D unclear. The ends were cut back, 4 bases at V and 0 bases at J, with 10 bases in the middle. The length of the CDR3 is 14 residues. Per the germline V gene, CDR1 is SGHRS and CDR2 is YFSETQ. The CDR3 nucleotides are TGCGCCAGCAGCGACGACTGGGTGAACACTGAAGCTTTCTTT. Translated, it gives CASSDDWVNTEAFF.

The rearrangement links TRBV29-1 to TRBJ1-1; D is perhaps TRBD1 (6 bases). V shed 8 bases and J shed 4 bases, with 17 bases lying between them. CDR1 is SQVTM, CDR2 ANQGSEA, per germline. This CDR3 has 13 residues. The CDR3 DNA reads as TGCAGCACTCCGGGGGGGGCGGTCACTGAAGCTTTCTTT. It encodes CSTPGGAVTEAFF. Filled out from reference TRBV29-1 and TRBJ1-1, the complete variable domain reads SAVISQKPSRDICQRGTSLTIQCQVDSQVTMMFWYRQQPGQSLTLIATANQGSEATYESGFVIDKFPISRPNLTFSTLTVSNMSPEDSSIYLCSTPGGAVTEAFFGQGTRLTVV.

This chain connects TRBV28 to TRBJ2-7, with D hard to call. Germline lookup yields CDR1 MDHEN and CDR2 SYDVKM. Trimming pared 6 bases from V and 7 bases from J, leaving 19 bases between. The CDR3 has 14 residues. The CDR3 DNA sequence: TGTGCCAGCAGCCGAGGCTACACCGTCGGGGAGCAGTACTTC. It specifies CASSRGYTVGEQYF.

The V call is TRBV11-2, the J call TRBJ2-7; D not certain. The CDR3 extends over 15 amino acids. The ends were cut back, 5 bases at V and 3 bases at J, with 17 bases in the middle. Per the germline V gene, CDR1 is SGHAT and CDR2 is FQNNGV. The CDR3 nucleotides are TGTGCCAGCAGCATACCAGTATCCGCCTACTACGAGCAGTACTTC. Protein product: CASSIPVSAYYEQYF. Looking up the rest from reference TRBV11-2 and TRBJ2-7 gives the full variable domain: EAGVAQSPRYKIIEKRQSVAFWCNPISGHATLYWYQQILGQGPKLLIQFQNNGVVDDSQLPKDRFSAERLKGVDSTLKIQPAKLEDSAVYLCASSIPVSAYYEQYFGPGTRLTVT.

The chain has TRBV7-9 and TRBJ2-3, with 7 bases aligning to TRBD1. The CDR3 runs 17 residues. With V trimmed by 1 base and J by 3 bases, 10 bases remained unmatched. CDR1 and CDR2 from the germline V gene are SEHNR and FQNEAQ (reference sequence). The CDR3 sequence: CASSLVGGGVFTDTQYF. CDR3 sequence (DNA): TGTGCCAGCAGCTTAGTAGGGGGCGGTGTGTTTACAGATACGCAGTATTTT.

The chain employs TRBV5-1 and TRBJ2-3; D might be TRBD2 (6 bases). CDR1 and CDR2 from the germline V gene are SGHRS and YFSETQ. V was trimmed by 1 base and J by 3 bases, leaving 12 bases between them. This CDR3 comprises 15 residues. The CDR3 spells CASSLYASVTDTQYF. The CDR3 DNA follows: TGCGCCAGCAGCTTGTACGCTAGCGTTACAGATACGCAGTATTTT. Based on the CDR3 plus reference TRBV5-1 and TRBJ2-3, the full variable domain is KAGVTQTPRYLIKTRGQQVTLSCSPISGHRSVSWYQQTPGQGLQFLFEYFSETQRNKGNFPGRFSGRQFSNSRSEMNVSTLELGDSALYLCASSLYASVTDTQYFGPGTRLTVL.

Of note for this clone: Other DNA sequences in this specimen translate into the identical CDR3. The chain employs TRBV7-9 and TRBJ1-1; D gene uncertain. Germline V lookup: CDR1 SEHNR, CDR2 FQNEAQ (reference sequence). The CDR3 has 12 amino acids. V shed 3 bases and J shed 5 bases, with 7 bases lying between them. CDR3 DNA: TGTGCCAGCAGCTTTGTGGGAACTGAAGCTTTCTTT. Amino acids: CASSFVGTEAFF.

The V gene is TRBV28, the J gene TRBJ2-5; tentative D call: TRBD1 (6 bases). This CDR3 has 14 residues. V lost 6 bases to trimming and J lost 2 bases, with 13 bases between them. The germline V gene encodes CDR1 MDHEN and CDR2 SYDVKM. CDR3: CASRGNDRQETQYF. The CDR3 region has the DNA TGTGCCAGCAGGGGAAATGACAGGCAAGAGACCCAGTACTTC.

The chain carries TRBV5-1 and TRBJ2-7; 9 bases agree with TRBD2. The CDR3 runs to 15 residues. Germline V gene data show CDR1 as SGHRS and CDR2 as YFSETQ. Trimming at V came to 0 bases and at J to 3 bases, leaving 4 bases not matched to a gene. The CDR3 nucleotides read TGCGCCAGCAGCTTGGGACTAGCGGAGAACTACGAGCAGTACTTC. Translated, it gives CASSLGLAENYEQYF.

V and J are TRBV19 and TRBJ2-7; no firm D call. V lost 1 base and J 3 bases, leaving 13 bases between the germline ends. Looked up from germline, CDR1 is LNHDA and CDR2 is SQIVND (reference sequence). CDR3 length equals 15 residues. CDR3 in amino acids: CASSIAGDKYYEQYF. For the CDR3, the DNA is TGTGCCAGTAGTATAGCAGGAGATAAATACTACGAGCAGTACTTC.

V gene TRBV4-3 combines with J gene TRBJ2-7, with D hard to call. V was cut by 0 bases and J by 2 bases, with 8 bases left in between. Germline CDR1 reads LGHNA; CDR2 reads YSLEER. The CDR3 covers 14 residues. CDR3 sequence reads: CASSQDHGAYEQYF. CDR3 in DNA: TGCGCCAGCAGCCAAGATCACGGCGCCTACGAGCAGTACTTC.

This chain joins TRBV19 and TRBJ1-2; 9 nucleotides agree with TRBD1. The CDR3 has 16 amino acids. V shed 8 bases, J shed 1 base, and the junction held 11 bases outside the gene matches. CDR1 LNHDA and CDR2 SQIVND come from the germline V gene (reference sequence). The CDR3 sequence is CASDRDRAKDNYGYTF. Here the CDR3 DNA reads TGTGCCAGTGACCGGGACAGGGCCAAAGATAACTATGGCTACACCTTC.

Note on this clone: This sample includes further DNA sequences coding for the same CDR3. The rearrangement joins TRBV6-6 to TRBJ2-3; D gene uncertain. Germline V gene data show CDR1 as MNHNY and CDR2 as SVGAGI (reference sequence). V lost 2 bases and J lost 5, with 2 bases in between. The CDR3 has 11 residues. CDR3 in amino acids: CASSYGDTQYF. The CDR3 DNA is TGTGCCAGCAGTTACGGAGATACGCAGTATTTT.

The chain is built from TRBV7-9 and TRBJ2-7; D perhaps matches TRBD2 (5 bases). Germline loops: CDR1 SEHNR, CDR2 FQNEAQ (reference sequence). With 10 bases removed from V and 4 bases from J, the gap between germline ends came to 14 bases. This CDR3 is 12 amino acids long. The CDR3 reads CAIEGRRYEQYF. In DNA form, the CDR3 reads TGTGCCATTGAGGGCCGCCGGTACGAGCAGTACTTC. The whole variable domain, filled in from reference TRBV7-9 and TRBJ2-7, reads DTGVSQNPRHKITKRGQNVTFRCDPISEHNRLYWYRQTLGQGPEFLTYFQNEAQLEKSRLLSDRFSAERPKGSFSTLEIQRTEQGDSAMYLCAIEGRRYEQYFGPGTRLTVT.

This chain uses TRBV7-8 with TRBJ2-7; D gene ambiguous. CDR3 length: 15 amino acids. Trimming pared 1 base from V and 5 bases from J, leaving 15 bases between. The germline gives CDR1 SGHVS, CDR2 FQNEAQ. Here the CDR3 reads CASSLGASLTHEQYF. The CDR3 DNA reads as TGTGCCAGCAGCTTAGGCGCGTCCCTAACCCACGAGCAGTACTTC.

This chain links TRBV7-9 with TRBJ2-3; D might be TRBD2 (6 bases). The CDR3 runs 15 residues. V dropped 1 base and J dropped 2 bases, with 10 bases sitting between them. From germline, CDR1 is SEHNR and CDR2 FQNEAQ (reference sequence). DNA for the CDR3: TGTGCCAGCAGCTTAGAGCTAGCGAACACAGATACGCAGTATTTT. Its protein is CASSLELANTDTQYF.

In the case of this clone: The junction and the germline gene differ at one end; a read error may be behind it. This chain joins TRBV29-1 and TRBJ2-7; 11 nucleotides match TRBD2. Germline V gene sequence: CDR1 SQVTM, CDR2 ANQGSEA. The CDR3 totals 14 residues. CDR3 region: CSVEGTSGDYEQYF. DNA for the CDR3: TGCAGCGTGGAAGGGACTAGCGGCGACTACGAGCAGTACTTC.